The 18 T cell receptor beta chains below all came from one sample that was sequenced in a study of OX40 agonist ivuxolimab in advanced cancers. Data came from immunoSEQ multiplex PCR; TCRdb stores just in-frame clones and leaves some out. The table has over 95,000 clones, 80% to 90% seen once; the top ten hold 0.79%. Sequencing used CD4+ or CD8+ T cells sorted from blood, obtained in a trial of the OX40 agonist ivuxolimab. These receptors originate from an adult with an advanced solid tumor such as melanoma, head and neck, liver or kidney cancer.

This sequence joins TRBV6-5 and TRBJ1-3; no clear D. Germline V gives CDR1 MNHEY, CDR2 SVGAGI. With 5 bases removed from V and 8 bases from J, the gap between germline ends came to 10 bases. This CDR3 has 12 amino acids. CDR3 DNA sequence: TGTGCCAGCAGTCCGCGTCCGGACACCATATATTTT. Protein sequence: CASSPRPDTIYF.

The CDR3 nucleotides are TGCGCCAGCAGCCATGGACAGGGGAACGAAAAACTGTTTTTT. Protein sequence: CASSHGQGNEKLFF. The chain carries TRBV4-3 and TRBJ1-4; 9 positions match TRBD1. The CDR3 loop spans 14 amino acids. Germline V lookup: CDR1 LGHNA, CDR2 YSLEER. V trimming: 3 bases; J trimming: 8 bases; junction bases outside the gene matches: 4.

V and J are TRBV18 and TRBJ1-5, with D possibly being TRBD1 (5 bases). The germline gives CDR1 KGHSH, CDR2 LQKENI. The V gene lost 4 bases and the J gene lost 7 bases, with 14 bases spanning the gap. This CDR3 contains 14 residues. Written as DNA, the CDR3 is TGTGCCAGCTCACTAGGGGACGGATGGCAGCCCCAGCATTTT. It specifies CASSLGDGWQPQHF. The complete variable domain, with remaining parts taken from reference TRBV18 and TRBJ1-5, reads NAGVMQNPRHLVRRRGQEARLRCSPMKGHSHVYWYRQLPEEGLKFMVYLQKENIIDESGMPKERFSAEFPKEGPSILRIQQVVRGDSAAYFCASSLGDGWQPQHFGDGTRLSIL.

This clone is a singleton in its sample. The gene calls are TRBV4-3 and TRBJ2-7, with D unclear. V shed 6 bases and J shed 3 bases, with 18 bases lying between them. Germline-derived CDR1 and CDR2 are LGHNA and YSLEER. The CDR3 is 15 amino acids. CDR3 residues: CASRRQPGPLYEQYF. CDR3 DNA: TGCGCCAGCAGGAGGCAACCAGGCCCCCTCTACGAGCAGTACTTC.

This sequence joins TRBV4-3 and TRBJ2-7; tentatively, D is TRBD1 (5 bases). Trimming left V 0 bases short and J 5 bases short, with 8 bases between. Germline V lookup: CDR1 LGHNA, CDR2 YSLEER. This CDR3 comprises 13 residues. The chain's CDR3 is CASSQDQGNEQYF. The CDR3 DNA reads TGCGCCAGCAGCCAAGATCAGGGTAACGAGCAGTACTTC.

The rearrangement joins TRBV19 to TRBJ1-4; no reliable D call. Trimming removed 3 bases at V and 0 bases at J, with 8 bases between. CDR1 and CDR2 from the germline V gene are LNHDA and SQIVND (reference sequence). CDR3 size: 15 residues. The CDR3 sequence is CASSMVLATNEKLFF. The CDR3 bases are TGTGCCAGTAGTATGGTCCTTGCAACTAATGAAAAACTGTTTTTT.

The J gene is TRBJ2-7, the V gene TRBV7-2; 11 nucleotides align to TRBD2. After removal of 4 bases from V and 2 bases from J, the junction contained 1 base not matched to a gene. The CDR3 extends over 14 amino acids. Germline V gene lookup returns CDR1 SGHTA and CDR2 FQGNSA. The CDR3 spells CASSYSGGAYEQYF. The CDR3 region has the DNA TGTGCCAGCAGCTATAGCGGGGGGGCCTACGAGCAGTACTTC.

CDR3 DNA: TGTGCCAGCAGTTACCCCTTCTCGGGCGAAGCTTTCTTT. Protein: CASSYPFSGEAFF. The chain is built from TRBV6-5 and TRBJ1-1; no clear D gene. Trimming left V 2 bases short and J 8 bases short, with 12 bases between. The CDR3 runs 13 residues. Germline loops: CDR1 MNHEY, CDR2 SVGAGI.

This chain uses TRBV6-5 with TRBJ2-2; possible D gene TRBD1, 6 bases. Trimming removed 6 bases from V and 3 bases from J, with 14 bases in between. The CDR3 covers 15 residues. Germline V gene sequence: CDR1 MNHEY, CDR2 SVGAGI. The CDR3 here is CASSFRGPDTGELFF. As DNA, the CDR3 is TGTGCCAGCAGCTTCAGGGGACCGGACACCGGGGAGCTGTTTTTT.

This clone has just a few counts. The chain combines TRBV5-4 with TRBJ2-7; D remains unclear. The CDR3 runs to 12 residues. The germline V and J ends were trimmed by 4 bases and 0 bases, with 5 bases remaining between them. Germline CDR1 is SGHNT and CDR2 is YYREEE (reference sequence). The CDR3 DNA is TGTGCCAGCAGCGTCCTCTCCTACGAGCAGTACTTC. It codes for CASSVLSYEQYF. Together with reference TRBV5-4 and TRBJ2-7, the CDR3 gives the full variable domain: ETGVTQSPTHLIKTRGQQVTLRCSSQSGHNTVSWYQQALGQGPQFIFQYYREEENGRGNFPPRFSGLQFPNYSSELNVNALELDDSALYLCASSVLSYEQYFGPGTRLTVT.

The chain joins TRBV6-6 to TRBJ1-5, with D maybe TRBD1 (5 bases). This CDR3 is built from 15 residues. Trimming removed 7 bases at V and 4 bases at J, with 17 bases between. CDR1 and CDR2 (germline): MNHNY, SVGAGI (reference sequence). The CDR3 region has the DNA TGTGCCAGCACCTCGGGGACTTTTAGAAATCAGCCCCAGCATTTT. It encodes CASTSGTFRNQPQHF.

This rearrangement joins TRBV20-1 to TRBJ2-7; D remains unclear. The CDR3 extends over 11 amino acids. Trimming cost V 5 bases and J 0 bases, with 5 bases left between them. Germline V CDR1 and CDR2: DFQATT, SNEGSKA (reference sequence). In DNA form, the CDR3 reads TGCAGTGCTCCAAGCTCCTACGAGCAGTACTTC. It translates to CSAPSSYEQYF.

The CDR3 DNA reads TGTGCCAGCAGGACAGGGGGCCCTGGAAACACCATATATTTT. Translating gives CASRTGGPGNTIYF. The chain is built from TRBV28 and TRBJ1-3, with 10 nucleotides matching TRBD1. CDR3 length: 14 amino acids. Germline lookup yields CDR1 MDHEN and CDR2 SYDVKM. V shed 6 bases, J shed 2 bases, and the junction held 1 base outside the gene matches.

As DNA, the CDR3 is TGTGCCAGCGCCCCGACGGCTGTACGCACAGATACGCAGTATTTT. This translates into CASAPTAVRTDTQYF. The chain couples TRBV7-7 to TRBJ2-3, with D hard to call. The CDR3 sequence is 15 residues long. Germline V gives CDR1 SSHAT, CDR2 FNYEAQ (reference sequence). With 8 bases removed from V and 1 base from J, the gap between germline ends came to 16 bases.

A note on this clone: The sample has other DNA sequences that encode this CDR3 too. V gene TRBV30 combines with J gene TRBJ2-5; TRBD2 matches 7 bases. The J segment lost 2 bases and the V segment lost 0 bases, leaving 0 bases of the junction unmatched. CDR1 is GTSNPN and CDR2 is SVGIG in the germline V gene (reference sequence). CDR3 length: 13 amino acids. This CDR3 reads CAWSVGGQETQYF. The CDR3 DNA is TGTGCCTGGAGTGTCGGGGGGCAAGAGACCCAGTACTTC.

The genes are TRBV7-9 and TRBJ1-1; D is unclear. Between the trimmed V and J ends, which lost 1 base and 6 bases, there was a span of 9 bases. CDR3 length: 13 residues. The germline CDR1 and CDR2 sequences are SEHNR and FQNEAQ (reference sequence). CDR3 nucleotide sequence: TGTGCCAGCAGCTTAGAGGGAGGGTCTGAAGCTTTCTTT. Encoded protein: CASSLEGGSEAFF.

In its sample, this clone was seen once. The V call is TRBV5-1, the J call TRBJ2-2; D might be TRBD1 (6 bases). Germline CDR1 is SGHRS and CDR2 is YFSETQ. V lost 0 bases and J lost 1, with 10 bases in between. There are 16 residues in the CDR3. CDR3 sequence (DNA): TGCGCCAGCAGCTTGGCCACCAGGGGGAACACCGGGGAGCTGTTTTTT. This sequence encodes CASSLATRGNTGELFF. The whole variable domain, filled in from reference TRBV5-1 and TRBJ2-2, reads KAGVTQTPRYLIKTRGQQVTLSCSPISGHRSVSWYQQTPGQGLQFLFEYFSETQRNKGNFPGRFSGRQFSNSRSEMNVSTLELGDSALYLCASSLATRGNTGELFFGEGSRLTVL.

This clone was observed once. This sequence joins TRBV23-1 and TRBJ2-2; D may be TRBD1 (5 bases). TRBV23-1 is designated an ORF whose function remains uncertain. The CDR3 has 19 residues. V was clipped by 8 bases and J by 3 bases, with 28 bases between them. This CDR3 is CASHPRTHAKGADTGELFF. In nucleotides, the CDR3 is TGCGCCAGCCACCCTAGGACACACGCAAAAGGGGCCGACACCGGGGAGCTGTTTTTT.